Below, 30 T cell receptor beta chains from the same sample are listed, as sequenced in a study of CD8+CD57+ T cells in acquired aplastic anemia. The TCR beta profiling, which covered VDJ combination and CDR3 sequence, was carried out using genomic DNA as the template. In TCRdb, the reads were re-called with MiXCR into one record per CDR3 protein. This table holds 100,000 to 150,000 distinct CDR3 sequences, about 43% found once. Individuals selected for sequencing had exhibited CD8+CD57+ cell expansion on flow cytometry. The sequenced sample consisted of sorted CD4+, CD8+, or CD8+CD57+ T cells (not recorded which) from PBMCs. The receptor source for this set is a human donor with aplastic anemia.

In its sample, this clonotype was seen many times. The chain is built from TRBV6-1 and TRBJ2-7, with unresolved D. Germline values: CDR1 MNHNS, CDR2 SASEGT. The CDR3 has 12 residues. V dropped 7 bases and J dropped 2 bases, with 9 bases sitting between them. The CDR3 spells CASTKPPYEQYV. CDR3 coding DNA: TGTGCCAGCACCAAGCCGCCCTACGAGCAGTACGTC.

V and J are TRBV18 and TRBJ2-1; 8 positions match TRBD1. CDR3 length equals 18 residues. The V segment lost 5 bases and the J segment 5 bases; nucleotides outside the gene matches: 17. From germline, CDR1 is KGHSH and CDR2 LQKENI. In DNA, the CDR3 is TGTGCCAGCTCATCTTTACCACCGGGACAGGTGACGAACAATGAGCAGTTCTTC. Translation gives CASSSLPPGQVTNNEQFF.

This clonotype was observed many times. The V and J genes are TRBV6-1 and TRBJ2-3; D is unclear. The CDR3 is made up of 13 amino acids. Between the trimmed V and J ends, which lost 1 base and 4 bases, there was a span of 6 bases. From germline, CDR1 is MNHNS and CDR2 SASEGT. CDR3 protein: CASSEGGADTQYF. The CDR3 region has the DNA TGTGCCAGCAGTGAAGGTGGGGCAGATACGCAGTATTTT.

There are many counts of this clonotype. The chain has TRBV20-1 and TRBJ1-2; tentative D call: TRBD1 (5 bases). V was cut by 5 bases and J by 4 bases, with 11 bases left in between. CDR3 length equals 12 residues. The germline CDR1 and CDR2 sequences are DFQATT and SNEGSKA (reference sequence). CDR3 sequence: CSASGTLYGYTF. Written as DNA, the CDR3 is TGCAGTGCTTCCGGGACTCTCTATGGCTACACCTTC.

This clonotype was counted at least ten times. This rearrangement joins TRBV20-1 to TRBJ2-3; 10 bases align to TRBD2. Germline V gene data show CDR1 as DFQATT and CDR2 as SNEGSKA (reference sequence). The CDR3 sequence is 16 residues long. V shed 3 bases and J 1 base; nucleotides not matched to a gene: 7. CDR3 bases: TGCAGTGCTAGTAGGGCTAGCGGGGGCCGCACAGATACGCAGTATTTT. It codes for CSASRASGGRTDTQYF.

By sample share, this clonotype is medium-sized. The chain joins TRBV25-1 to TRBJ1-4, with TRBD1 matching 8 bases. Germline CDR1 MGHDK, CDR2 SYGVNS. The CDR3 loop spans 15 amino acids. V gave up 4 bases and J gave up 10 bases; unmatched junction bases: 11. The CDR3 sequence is CASSVVGQGAGKLFF. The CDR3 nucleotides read TGTGCCAGCAGTGTCGTGGGTCAGGGGGCCGGAAAACTGTTTTTT.

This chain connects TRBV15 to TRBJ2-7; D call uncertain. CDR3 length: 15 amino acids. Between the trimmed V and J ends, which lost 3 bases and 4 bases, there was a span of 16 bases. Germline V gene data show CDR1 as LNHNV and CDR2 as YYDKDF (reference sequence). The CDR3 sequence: CATSRGPVGRYEQYF. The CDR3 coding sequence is TGTGCCACCAGCAGGGGTCCCGTAGGGCGGTACGAGCAGTACTTC.

The CDR3 DNA follows: TGTGCCACCAGTGATCGGACTGGGGGAGGGTTTGAGCAGTTCTTC. Its protein is CATSDRTGGGFEQFF. The V gene is TRBV24-1, the J gene TRBJ2-1, with 7 bases aligning to TRBD2. Per the germline V gene, CDR1 is KGHDR and CDR2 is SFDVKD. This CDR3 region has 15 residues. With V trimmed by 3 bases and J by 9 bases, 10 bases remained unmatched.

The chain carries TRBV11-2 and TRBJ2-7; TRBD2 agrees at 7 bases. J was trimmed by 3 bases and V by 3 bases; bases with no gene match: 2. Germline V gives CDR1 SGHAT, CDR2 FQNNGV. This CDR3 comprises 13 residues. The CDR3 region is CASSFAGDYEQYF. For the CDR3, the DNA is TGTGCCAGCAGCTTCGCGGGGGACTACGAGCAGTACTTC.

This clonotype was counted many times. The CDR3 nucleotides read TGTGCCAGCGGTCTGACCCGGGGAGATACGCAGTATTTT. Translating gives CASGLTRGDTQYF. The V call is TRBV19, the J call TRBJ2-3, with D tentatively TRBD2 (5 bases). CDR3 length: 13 residues. From germline, CDR1 is LNHDA and CDR2 SQIVND (reference sequence). Trimming stripped 9 bases from V and 5 bases from J, with 15 bases between. The full variable domain, with the rest looked up from reference TRBV19 and TRBJ2-3, is DGGITQSPKYLFRKEGQNVTLSCEQNLNHDAMYWYRQDPGQGLRLIYYSQIVNDFQKGDIAEGYSVSREKKESFPLTVTSAQKNPTAFYLCASGLTRGDTQYFGPGTRLTVL.

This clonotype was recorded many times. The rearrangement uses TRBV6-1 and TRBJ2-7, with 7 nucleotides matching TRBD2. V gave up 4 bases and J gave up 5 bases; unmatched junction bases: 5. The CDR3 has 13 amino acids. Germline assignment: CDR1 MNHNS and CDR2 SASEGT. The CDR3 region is CASSGGLVHEQYF. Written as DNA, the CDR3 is TGTGCCAGCAGTGGTGGACTAGTCCACGAGCAGTACTTC.

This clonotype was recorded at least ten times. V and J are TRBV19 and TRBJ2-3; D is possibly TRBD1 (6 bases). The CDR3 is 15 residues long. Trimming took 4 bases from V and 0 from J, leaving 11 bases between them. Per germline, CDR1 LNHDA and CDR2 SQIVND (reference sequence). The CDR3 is CASSSGQPSTDTQYF. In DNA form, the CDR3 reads TGTGCCAGTAGTAGCGGACAGCCTAGCACAGATACGCAGTATTTT.

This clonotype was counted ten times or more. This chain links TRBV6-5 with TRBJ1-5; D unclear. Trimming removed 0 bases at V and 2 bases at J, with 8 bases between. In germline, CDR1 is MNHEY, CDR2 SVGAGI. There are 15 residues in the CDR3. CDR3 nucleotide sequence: TGTGCCAGCAGTTACTCGGGGTTTGGCAATCAGCCCCAGCATTTT. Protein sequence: CASSYSGFGNQPQHF.

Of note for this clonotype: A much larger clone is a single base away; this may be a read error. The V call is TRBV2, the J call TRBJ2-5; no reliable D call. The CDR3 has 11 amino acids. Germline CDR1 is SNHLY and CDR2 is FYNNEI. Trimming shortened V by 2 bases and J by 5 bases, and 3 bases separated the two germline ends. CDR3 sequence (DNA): TGTGCCAGCAGTGAATCGGAGACCCAGTACTTC. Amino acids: CASSESETQYF.

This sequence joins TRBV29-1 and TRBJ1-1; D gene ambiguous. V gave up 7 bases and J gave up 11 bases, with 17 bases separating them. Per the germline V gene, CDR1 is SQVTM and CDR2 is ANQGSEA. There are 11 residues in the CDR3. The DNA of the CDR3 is TGCAGCGCCTGGGCAGGAATCTGGGCTTTCTTT. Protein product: CSAWAGIWAFF.

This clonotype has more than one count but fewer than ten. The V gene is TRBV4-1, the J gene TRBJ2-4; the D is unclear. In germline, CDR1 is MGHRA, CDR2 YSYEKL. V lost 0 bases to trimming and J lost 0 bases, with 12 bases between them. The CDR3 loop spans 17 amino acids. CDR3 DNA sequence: TGCGCCAGCAGCCAAGATTCGCAGGACCTAGCCAAAAACATTCAGTACTTC. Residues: CASSQDSQDLAKNIQYF.

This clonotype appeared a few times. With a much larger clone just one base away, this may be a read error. The CDR3 DNA reads as TGCGTCAGCAGCTCCGCCAGGACCCCCTACGAGCAGTACTTC. This translates into CVSSSARTPYEQYF. The chain links TRBV4-3 to TRBJ2-7; D remains ambiguous. Germline loops: CDR1 LGHNA, CDR2 YSLEER. The CDR3 is 14 amino acids.

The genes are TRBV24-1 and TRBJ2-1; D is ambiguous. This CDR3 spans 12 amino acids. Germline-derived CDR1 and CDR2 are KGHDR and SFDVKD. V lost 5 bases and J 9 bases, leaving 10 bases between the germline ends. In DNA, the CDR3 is TGTGCCACCAGTGCTCCCTGCAGTGAGCAGTTCTTC. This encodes CATSAPCSEQFF.

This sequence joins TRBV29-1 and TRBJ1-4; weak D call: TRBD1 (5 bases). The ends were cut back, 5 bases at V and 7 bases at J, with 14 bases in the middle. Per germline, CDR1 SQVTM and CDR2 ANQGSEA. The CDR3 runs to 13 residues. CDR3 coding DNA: TGCAGCGTTAAGAAAGGGGATACTGAAAAACTGTTTTTT. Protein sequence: CSVKKGDTEKLFF.

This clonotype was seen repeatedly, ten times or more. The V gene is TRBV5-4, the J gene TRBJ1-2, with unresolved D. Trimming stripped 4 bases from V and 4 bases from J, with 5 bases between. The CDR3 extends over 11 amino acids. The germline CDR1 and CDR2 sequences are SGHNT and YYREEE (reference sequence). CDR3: CASSNSYGYTF. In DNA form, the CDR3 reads TGTGCCAGCAGCAACAGCTATGGCTACACCTTC.

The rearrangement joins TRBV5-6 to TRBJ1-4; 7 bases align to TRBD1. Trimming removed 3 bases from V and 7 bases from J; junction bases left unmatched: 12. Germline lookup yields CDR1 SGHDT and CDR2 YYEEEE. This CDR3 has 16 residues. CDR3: CASSSGGTAPTEKLFF. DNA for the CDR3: TGTGCCAGCAGCTCGGGGGGGACAGCCCCTACTGAAAAACTGTTTTTT.

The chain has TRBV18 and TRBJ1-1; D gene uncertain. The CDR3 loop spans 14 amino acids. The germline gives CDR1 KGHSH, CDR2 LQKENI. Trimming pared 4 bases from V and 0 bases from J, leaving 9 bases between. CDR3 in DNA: TGTGCCAGCTCACGGAGCTACATGAACACTGAAGCTTTCTTT. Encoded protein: CASSRSYMNTEAFF.

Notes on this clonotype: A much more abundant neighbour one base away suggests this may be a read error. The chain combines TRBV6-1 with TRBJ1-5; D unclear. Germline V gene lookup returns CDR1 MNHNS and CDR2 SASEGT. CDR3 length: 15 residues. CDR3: CAGSATIYGNQPQHF. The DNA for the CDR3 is TGTGCCGGCAGTGCCACCATATACGGCAATCAGCCCCAGCATTTT.

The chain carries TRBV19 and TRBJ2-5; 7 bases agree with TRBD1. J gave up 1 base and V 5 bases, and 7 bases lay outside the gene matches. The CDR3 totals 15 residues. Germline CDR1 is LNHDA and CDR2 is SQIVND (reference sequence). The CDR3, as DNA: TGTGCCAGTAGTGCGACAGGGTGGGGCCAAGAGACCCAGTACTTC. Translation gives CASSATGWGQETQYF.

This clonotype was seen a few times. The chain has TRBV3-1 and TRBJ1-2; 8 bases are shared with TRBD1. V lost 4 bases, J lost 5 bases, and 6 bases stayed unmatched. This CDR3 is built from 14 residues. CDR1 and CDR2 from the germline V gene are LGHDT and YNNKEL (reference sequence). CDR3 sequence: CASSLTGTGYGYTF. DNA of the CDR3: TGTGCCAGCAGCCTCACCGGGACAGGATATGGCTACACCTTC.

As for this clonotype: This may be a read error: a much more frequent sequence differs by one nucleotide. DNA of the CDR3: TGCGCCAGCAGATCGGGACAGGGTACAGATACGCAGTATTTT. Amino acid sequence: CASRSGQGTDTQYF. The chain has TRBV5-1 and TRBJ2-3; TRBD1 matches 9 bases. Germline V gene sequence: CDR1 SGHRS, CDR2 YFSETQ. There are 14 residues in the CDR3. J lost 3 bases, V lost 5 bases, and 4 bases had no gene match.

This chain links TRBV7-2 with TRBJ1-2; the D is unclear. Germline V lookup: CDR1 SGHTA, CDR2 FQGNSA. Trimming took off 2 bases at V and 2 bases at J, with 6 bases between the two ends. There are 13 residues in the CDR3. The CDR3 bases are TGTGCCAGCAGCTTACCTGGGAACTATGGCTACACCTTC. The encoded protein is CASSLPGNYGYTF.

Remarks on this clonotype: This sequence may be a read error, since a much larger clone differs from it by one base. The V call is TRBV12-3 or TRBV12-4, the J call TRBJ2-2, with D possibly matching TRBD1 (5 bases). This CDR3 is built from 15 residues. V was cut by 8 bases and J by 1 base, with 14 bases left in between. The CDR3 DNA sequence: TGTGCCAGCCGACCGAGACAGCTGAACACCGGGGAGCTGTTTTTT. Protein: CASRPRQLNTGELFF.

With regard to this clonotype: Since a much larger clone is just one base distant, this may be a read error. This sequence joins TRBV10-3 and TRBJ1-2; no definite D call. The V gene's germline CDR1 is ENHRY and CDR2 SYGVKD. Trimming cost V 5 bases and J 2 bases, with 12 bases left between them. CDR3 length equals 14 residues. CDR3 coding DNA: TGTGCCATCAGTTATTCAGGATTAAACTATGGCTACACCTTC. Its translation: CAISYSGLNYGYTF.

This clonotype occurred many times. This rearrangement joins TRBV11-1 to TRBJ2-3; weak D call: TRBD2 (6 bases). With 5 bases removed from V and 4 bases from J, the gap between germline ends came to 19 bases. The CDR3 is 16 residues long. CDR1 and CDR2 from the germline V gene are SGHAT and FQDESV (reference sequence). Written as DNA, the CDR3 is TGTGCCAGCAGCCCCCTTTGGGGGAGGCACTCAGATACGCAGTATTTT. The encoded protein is CASSPLWGRHSDTQYF.